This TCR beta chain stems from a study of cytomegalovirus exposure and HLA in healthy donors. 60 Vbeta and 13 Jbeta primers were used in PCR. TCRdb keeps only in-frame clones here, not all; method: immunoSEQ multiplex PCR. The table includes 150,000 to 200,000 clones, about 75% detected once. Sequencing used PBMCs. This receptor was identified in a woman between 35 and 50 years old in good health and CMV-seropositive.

CDR3 coding DNA: TGTGCCAGCAGCTTAGCGGCAAATACGCAGTATTTT. Amino acids: CASSLAANTQYF. The chain carries TRBV7-9 and TRBJ2-3, with D unresolved. Trimming removed 0 bases at V and 7 bases at J, with 5 bases between. Per germline, CDR1 SEHNR and CDR2 FQNEAQ (reference sequence). This CDR3 spans 12 amino acids.